This T cell receptor (beta chain) was profiled in a study of Graves' ophthalmopathy and Graves' hyperthyroidism. Study results and caveats: Blood was where most expanded thyroid clonotypes above 0.001 frequency also turned up.

Germline trimming cut 5 bases from V and 2 bases from J; bases unmatched to any gene: 2. Germline V gene lookup returns CDR1 MNHEY and CDR2 SMNVEV (reference sequence). The CDR3 length is 16 residues. This clonotype was detected ten times or more. Its target is unknown. Where ophthalmopathy was present, donors had moderate-to-severe activity, CAS ≥3, NOSPECS ≥4 and duration under 3 months. Using RNA transcripts, the TCR beta CDR3 regions were amplified. The workflow started with a first-round RT-PCR run with HTBI primers and then moved on to a second-round multiplex PCR. A single record per CDR3 protein comes from TCRdb applying MiXCR to the multiplex PCR reads. This table has approximately 480,000 distinct CDR3 sequences, approximately 15% appearing once.

The sequence was obtained from a woman in her twenties or thirties with Graves' ophthalmopathy. The chain has TRBV27 and TRBJ2-6, with 11 bases identical to TRBD1. Sequenced material: blood. The CDR3 nucleotides are TGTGCCAGCAGTAGGACAGGGGGCACTGGGGCCAACGTCCTGACTTTC. Translating gives CASSRTGGTGANVLTF.